This T cell receptor beta chain was obtained from a study of blood T cells in healthy people across ages. General study findings and limits: Possibly confounding the expanded clonotype changes was the fact that donor CMV status was unknown. Correlation between TCR beta diversity and naive T cell percentage was strong.

A second PCR of 7 to 11 cycles used a sample-barcoded 5' primer and a J-beta primer mix. Unique molecular identifiers of 12 random nucleotides labeled each cDNA. Per sample, CDR3-containing paired-end reads numbered at least 2.5 million. MiXCR was run by TCRdb on the 5' RACE reads, yielding one entry per CDR3 protein. Here the sample spans 600,000 or so distinct CDR3 sequences, under 30% being singletons. This CDR3 has 14 residues. Germline V gene data show CDR1 as SGHTA and CDR2 as FQGNSA. Note on this clonotype: Its specificity is unknown. Relative to the germline gene, one junction end is altered; a read error may explain this.

Sample: blood. The chain recombines TRBV7-2 with TRBJ2-3, with D unresolved. This TCR was sampled from a woman aged 80 or over in good health. The CDR3 protein is CARSLDWAGNTQYF. The CDR3 DNA follows: TGTGCCAGAAGCTTAGACTGGGCCGGAAATACGCAGTATTTT.